These 32 T cell receptor beta chains were sequenced from one sample in a study of shared clonotypes between healthy human individuals. Generated by immunoSEQ multiplex PCR, the TCRdb table keeps only in-frame clones and is missing some. Altogether 2.5 million or so clones are present, about 92% being singletons, with the ten largest covering 0.14%. Material for sequencing was naive CD4+ T cells sorted from blood. The subset: CD45RA+ positively selected. The receptor source for this set is a man aged 18 to 29 in good health.

This clone is a singleton in its sample. V is TRBV6-5 and J is TRBJ1-1; possibly TRBD1 for D (5 bases). There are 14 residues in the CDR3. V lost 4 bases and J lost 3, with 12 bases in between. Germline assignment: CDR1 MNHEY and CDR2 SVGAGI. CDR3 residues: CASSFVGGDTEAFF. DNA of the CDR3: TGTGCCAGCAGTTTCGTTGGAGGGGACACTGAAGCTTTCTTT.

V gene TRBV6-5 combines with J gene TRBJ1-1, with a possible D match to TRBD1 (6 bases). The CDR3 runs to 13 residues. Germline V lookup: CDR1 MNHEY, CDR2 SVGAGI. The V and J ends lost 6 bases and 3 bases respectively, with 11 bases between them. This CDR3 is CASSSDSYTEAFF. Written as DNA, the CDR3 is TGTGCCAGCAGCTCGGACAGCTACACTGAAGCTTTCTTT.

The chain couples TRBV27 to TRBJ2-3, with TRBD2 as a possible D gene (6 bases). From germline, CDR1 is MNHEY and CDR2 SMNVEV (reference sequence). Trimming pared 8 bases from V and 0 bases from J, leaving 12 bases between. This CDR3 is 14 amino acids long. The CDR3 coding sequence is TGTGCCAGCCACCCCGGGGGTAGCACAGATACGCAGTATTTT. Amino acid sequence: CASHPGGSTDTQYF.

CDR3: CASRVRRTRPYEQYF. The CDR3, as DNA: TGTGCCAGCAGGGTACGGCGGACTCGCCCCTACGAGCAGTACTTC. V and J are TRBV11-2 and TRBJ2-7; tentatively, D is TRBD2 (5 bases). This CDR3 has 15 amino acids. Germline-derived CDR1 and CDR2 are SGHAT and FQNNGV. Trimming cost V 6 bases and J 2 bases, with 17 bases left between them.

The CDR3 sequence is CASPTGLAGIYEQYF. The CDR3 DNA sequence: TGTGCCAGCCCCACGGGACTAGCGGGAATCTACGAGCAGTACTTC. This chain uses TRBV27 with TRBJ2-7, with TRBD2 identical over 13 bases. This CDR3 has 15 amino acids. Per the germline V gene, CDR1 is MNHEY and CDR2 is SMNVEV (reference sequence). Trimming cost V 8 bases and J 3 bases; bases outside gene matches: 7.

The V and J genes are TRBV11-2 and TRBJ2-6; 8 positions match TRBD1. Trimming removed 5 bases from V and 0 bases from J; junction bases left unmatched: 6. The germline V gene encodes CDR1 SGHAT and CDR2 FQNNGV. This CDR3 region has 17 residues. As DNA, the CDR3 is TGTGCCAGCAGCCTCCAGGGGGCAAGCTCTGGGGCCAACGTCCTGACTTTC. It codes for CASSLQGASSGANVLTF.

On this clone itself: The same CDR3 arises from other DNA sequences in this sample as well. The chain joins TRBV7-9 to TRBJ2-3; D remains unclear. The CDR3 has 12 residues. Germline CDR1 reads SEHNR; CDR2 reads FQNEAQ (reference sequence). V lost 5 bases, J lost 6 bases, and 9 bases lay in between. The CDR3 here is CASSPGGDTQYF. The DNA of the CDR3 is TGTGCCAGCAGCCCGGGTGGGGATACGCAGTATTTT.

The genes are TRBV9 and TRBJ1-3, with TRBD1 as a possible D gene (6 bases). Germline V lookup: CDR1 SGDLS, CDR2 YYNGEE. Trimming left V 3 bases short and J 7 bases short, with 11 bases between. The length of the CDR3 is 13 residues. CDR3 DNA sequence: TGTGCCAGCAGCGACTACCAGGGGAACACCATATATTTT. This sequence encodes CASSDYQGNTIYF.

The genes are TRBV5-6 and TRBJ1-2; TRBD1 matches at 8 bases. This CDR3 is built from 15 residues. The V gene's germline CDR1 is SGHDT and CDR2 YYEEEE. Losses at the gene ends were 3 bases for V and 2 bases for J; bases not matched to a gene: 6. The CDR3 DNA sequence: TGTGCCAGCAGCTGGTCCGGGACAGGAAACTATGGCTACACCTTC. Translated: CASSWSGTGNYGYTF. The full variable domain, rest sourced from reference TRBV5-6 and TRBJ1-2, is DAGVTQSPTHLIKTRGQQVTLRCSPKSGHDTVSWYQQALGQGPQFIFQYYEEEERQRGNFPDRFSGHQFPNYSSELNVNALLLGDSALYLCASSWSGTGNYGYTFGSGTRLTVV.

V and J are TRBV9 and TRBJ2-7; perhaps D is TRBD1 or TRBD2 (5 bases each). The CDR3 extends over 13 amino acids. V was cut by 3 bases and J by 6 bases, with 13 bases left in between. The V gene's germline CDR1 is SGDLS and CDR2 YYNGEE. CDR3 nucleotide sequence: TGTGCCAGCAGCGGCAGCTTCGGGACCGAGCAGTACTTC. Protein sequence: CASSGSFGTEQYF.

Concerning this clone: This sample includes further DNA sequences coding for the same CDR3. The chain is built from TRBV7-9 and TRBJ2-5; 8 bases map to TRBD1. V gave up 6 bases and J gave up 3 bases; unmatched junction bases: 6. CDR1 and CDR2 (germline): SEHNR, FQNEAQ (reference sequence). The CDR3 consists of 14 residues. The CDR3 loop reads CASRQGQGEETQYF. Here the CDR3 DNA reads TGTGCCAGCAGGCAAGGACAGGGCGAAGAGACCCAGTACTTC. The complete variable domain, with remaining parts taken from reference TRBV7-9 and TRBJ2-5, reads DTGVSQNPRHKITKRGQNVTFRCDPISEHNRLYWYRQTLGQGPEFLTYFQNEAQLEKSRLLSDRFSAERPKGSFSTLEIQRTEQGDSAMYLCASRQGQGEETQYFGPGTRLLVL.

The rearrangement uses TRBV2 and TRBJ2-7; 8 bases map to TRBD1. CDR3 length: 15 amino acids. CDR1 and CDR2 (germline): SNHLY, FYNNEI. V shed 5 bases and J 1 base; nucleotides not matched to a gene: 7. For the CDR3, the DNA is TGTGCCAGCAGTTACTCAGGGGGCACGTCCTACGAGCAGTACTTC. This gives the protein CASSYSGGTSYEQYF.

The gene calls are TRBV7-9 and TRBJ2-7, with a possible D match to TRBD2 (5 bases). The length of the CDR3 is 14 residues. Germline lookup yields CDR1 SEHNR and CDR2 FQNEAQ (reference sequence). With 5 bases removed from V and 2 bases from J, the gap between germline ends came to 13 bases. The CDR3 region is CASSRGIQAYEQYF. The CDR3 nucleotides read TGTGCCAGCAGCCGAGGGATTCAGGCCTACGAGCAGTACTTC.

The chain uses TRBV11-2 and TRBJ1-1; no firm D call. Germline V gene sequence: CDR1 SGHAT, CDR2 FQNNGV. This CDR3 is 15 amino acids long. The V and J ends lost 2 bases and 4 bases respectively, with 14 bases between them. CDR3 in amino acids: CASSLRAGGGTEAFF. CDR3 sequence (DNA): TGTGCCAGCAGCTTAAGGGCAGGCGGAGGCACTGAAGCTTTCTTT. Using reference TRBV11-2 and TRBJ1-1 for the parts outside the CDR3, the full variable domain is EAGVAQSPRYKIIEKRQSVAFWCNPISGHATLYWYQQILGQGPKLLIQFQNNGVVDDSQLPKDRFSAERLKGVDSTLKIQPAKLEDSAVYLCASSLRAGGGTEAFFGQGTRLTVV.

This rearrangement joins TRBV6-1 to TRBJ1-2, with 9 positions matching TRBD1. This CDR3 has 15 amino acids. CDR1 is MNHNS and CDR2 is SASEGT in the germline V gene. J was trimmed by 0 bases and V by 6 bases; bases with no gene match: 5. The chain's CDR3 is CASRGQGPANYGYTF. The CDR3 region has the DNA TGTGCCAGCAGGGGACAGGGACCTGCTAACTATGGCTACACCTTC.

This chain uses TRBV5-4 with TRBJ2-2; D might be TRBD1 (6 bases). CDR3 length: 13 residues. Per the germline V gene, CDR1 is SGHNT and CDR2 is YYREEE (reference sequence). Trimming shortened V by 10 bases and J by 6 bases, and 16 bases separated the two germline ends. The CDR3 is CAGQLRGAGELFF. DNA of the CDR3: TGTGCCGGCCAACTCAGGGGAGCCGGGGAGCTGTTTTTT. The full variable domain, its missing parts supplied by reference TRBV5-4 and TRBJ2-2, is ETGVTQSPTHLIKTRGQQVTLRCSSQSGHNTVSWYQQALGQGPQFIFQYYREEENGRGNFPPRFSGLQFPNYSSELNVNALELDDSALYLCAGQLRGAGELFFGEGSRLTVL.

This chain joins TRBV14 and TRBJ2-1, with D unclear. The germline gives CDR1 SGHDN, CDR2 FVKESK. V was shortened by 0 bases and J by 12 bases, with 9 bases between the two germline ends. The CDR3 consists of 12 residues. The CDR3 sequence is CASSQDRARQFF. The CDR3 DNA sequence: TGTGCCAGCAGCCAAGATCGGGCACGGCAGTTCTTC.

The chain links TRBV5-1 to TRBJ1-5; D is unresolved. CDR1 and CDR2 (germline): SGHRS, YFSETQ. This CDR3 is built from 14 residues. Trimming pared 0 bases from V and 2 bases from J, leaving 6 bases between. The CDR3: CASSLVEGNQPQHF. In DNA, the CDR3 is TGCGCCAGCAGCTTGGTAGAAGGCAATCAGCCCCAGCATTTT. Full variable domain (missing parts from reference TRBV5-1 and TRBJ1-5): KAGVTQTPRYLIKTRGQQVTLSCSPISGHRSVSWYQQTPGQGLQFLFEYFSETQRNKGNFPGRFSGRQFSNSRSEMNVSTLELGDSALYLCASSLVEGNQPQHFGDGTRLSIL.

This chain links TRBV21-1 with TRBJ2-7; the D call of TRBD2 is as the table states it, not checked on the DNA. TRBV21-1 corresponds to a pseudogene. The CDR3 length is 18 residues. CDR3 residues: CASSKEEGQAGPTYEQYF. The CDR3 DNA follows: TGTGCCAGCAGCAAAGAGGAGGGTCAGGCCGGCCCAACCTACGAGCAGTACTTC.

The chain combines TRBV18 with TRBJ1-1, with no clear D. The ends were cut back, 2 bases at V and 1 base at J, with 8 bases in the middle. The CDR3 sequence is 14 residues long. CDR1 is KGHSH and CDR2 is LQKENI in the germline V gene. The CDR3 coding sequence is TGTGCCAGCTCACCAATTGGTTCGAACACTGAAGCTTTCTTT. This sequence encodes CASSPIGSNTEAFF.

V usage is TRBV25-1 and J usage is TRBJ1-2, with no clear D. The germline V and J ends were trimmed by 2 bases and 8 bases, with 12 bases remaining between them. The germline gives CDR1 MGHDK, CDR2 SYGVNS. This CDR3 comprises 13 residues. The CDR3 bases are TGTGCCAGCAGTGAAGCCGGGGTTAAAGGCTACACCTTC. Encoded protein: CASSEAGVKGYTF.

The chain joins TRBV28 to TRBJ1-5; TRBD1 matches 9 bases. The germline CDR1 and CDR2 sequences are MDHEN and SYDVKM. The CDR3 has 16 amino acids. V lost 6 bases to trimming and J lost 1 base; unmatched junction nucleotides: 7. The CDR3 reads CASSWGQGISNQPQHF. DNA of the CDR3: TGTGCCAGCAGCTGGGGACAGGGAATCAGCAATCAGCCCCAGCATTTT.

V is TRBV2 and J is TRBJ1-5; the D gene is possibly TRBD1 (5 bases). This CDR3 region has 15 residues. Trimming removed 8 bases at V and 5 bases at J, with 19 bases between. CDR1 and CDR2 from the germline V gene are SNHLY and FYNNEI. In DNA form, the CDR3 reads TGTGCCAGCGCGGGGCAGGGAATGGGGTATCAGCCCCAGCATTTT. Translating it yields CASAGQGMGYQPQHF.

The chain combines TRBV6-1 with TRBJ2-5, with a possible D match to TRBD2 (5 bases). From germline, CDR1 is MNHNS and CDR2 SASEGT. The CDR3 consists of 14 residues. Trimming removed 4 bases from V and 1 base from J, with 10 bases in between. The CDR3 spells CASSVQEAQETQYF. CDR3 coding DNA: TGTGCCAGCAGTGTTCAGGAGGCCCAAGAGACCCAGTACTTC.

This clone was picked up a small number of times. The chain uses TRBV21-1 and TRBJ2-3; the table's D call of TRBD2 was not tested on the DNA. TRBV21-1 is shown as a pseudogene. The CDR3 has 13 residues. The DNA for the CDR3 is TGTGCCACAGAGGGCAGTGTGCCAGATACGCAGTATTTT. Protein product: CATEGSVPDTQYF.

This rearrangement joins TRBV28 to TRBJ2-3, with D maybe TRBD2 (7 bases). This CDR3 contains 16 residues. Trimming removed 5 bases at V and 0 bases at J, with 15 bases between. Germline assignment: CDR1 MDHEN and CDR2 SYDVKM. The CDR3 loop is CASSAPRGGSTDTQYF. DNA for the CDR3: TGTGCCAGCAGTGCTCCGAGGGGGGGAAGCACAGATACGCAGTATTTT. The variable domain in full, completed from reference TRBV28 and TRBJ2-3, reads DVKVTQSSRYLVKRTGEKVFLECVQDMDHENMFWYRQDPGLGLRLIYFSYDVKMKEKGDIPEGYSVSREKKERFSLILESASTNQTSMYLCASSAPRGGSTDTQYFGPGTRLTVL.

In nucleotides, the CDR3 is TGTGCCAGCAGCCATCATCATCCGACAGATTACGAGCAGTACTTC. The encoded protein is CASSHHHPTDYEQYF. This chain uses TRBV27 with TRBJ2-7; possibly TRBD1 for D (5 bases). The CDR3 totals 15 residues. Germline values: CDR1 MNHEY, CDR2 SMNVEV (reference sequence). Trimming cost V 6 bases and J 4 bases, with 19 bases left between them.

V is TRBV7-2 and J is TRBJ2-5; D not certain. The CDR3 runs to 15 residues. Trimming cost V 2 bases and J 0 bases, with 10 bases left between them. Germline V lookup: CDR1 SGHTA, CDR2 FQGNSA. CDR3 in DNA: TGTGCCAGCAGCTTAAATACCGGGTACCAAGAGACCCAGTACTTC. The encoded protein is CASSLNTGYQETQYF. The variable domain in full, completed from reference TRBV7-2 and TRBJ2-5, reads GAGVSQSPSNKVTEKGKDVELRCDPISGHTALYWYRQSLGQGLEFLIYFQGNSAPDKSGLPSDRFSAERTGGSVSTLTIQRTQQEDSAVYLCASSLNTGYQETQYFGPGTRLLVL.

The chain combines TRBV28 with TRBJ2-2, with 9 bases lining up with TRBD1. The CDR3 contains 15 residues. Germline-derived CDR1 and CDR2 are MDHEN and SYDVKM. V lost 7 bases to trimming and J lost 4 bases; unmatched junction nucleotides: 7. This CDR3 reads CASTTGTGPTGELFF. The CDR3 nucleotides are TGTGCCAGCACTACGGGGACAGGGCCCACCGGGGAGCTGTTTTTT.

The chain uses TRBV4-2 and TRBJ1-5, with D tentatively TRBD1 (6 bases). Germline V lookup: CDR1 LGHNA, CDR2 YNFKEQ. V was cut by 1 base and J by 6 bases, with 25 bases left in between. This CDR3 contains 19 residues. The CDR3 DNA reads as TGTGCCAGCAGCCAAGGCGGGGGCTATAACAGGATTGAGGGTCAGCCCCAGCATTTT. This gives the protein CASSQGGGYNRIEGQPQHF.

This chain connects TRBV7-2 to TRBJ2-5; D remains ambiguous. Germline CDR1 reads SGHTA; CDR2 reads FQGNSA. The length of the CDR3 is 16 residues. Trimming removed 1 base at V and 1 base at J, with 13 bases between. CDR3 nucleotide sequence: TGTGCCAGCAGCTTAGTTTCCGAACCTTCCCAAGAGACCCAGTACTTC. Its protein product is CASSLVSEPSQETQYF.

The CDR3 DNA follows: TGTGCCAGCAGCCGGGGCCAGAAGGACGGTGAGCAGTTCTTC. Residues: CASSRGQKDGEQFF. The chain couples TRBV6-5 to TRBJ2-1, with D perhaps TRBD1 or TRBD2 (5 bases each). Trimming shortened V by 6 bases and J by 9 bases, and 18 bases separated the two germline ends. The CDR3 spans 14 residues. Germline V gene sequence: CDR1 MNHEY, CDR2 SVGAGI.